This TCR beta chain came from a study of blood T cell repertoires in COVID-19 (dated by TCRdb to the early 2020s). In the study overall: The collaborator samples originated in the United States, Italy and Spain and spanned the acute and convalescent phases of COVID-19. The dataset comprised deeply sampled blood TCRbeta repertoires from subjects exposed to, actively infected with, or recovered from COVID-19. The material from the prospective study consisted of cDNA or gDNA derived from T cells, B-cell-depleted T cells, or PBMCs. A freely available public database, intended as a resource for researchers studying the immune response to SARS-CoV-2, is where the repertoires were released. Samples were obtained from the ongoing ImmuneRACE study (first 160 participants) and from about 1,300 subjects provided by 6 global collaborators. Where HLA class I and class II types were available, the types were taken from metadata supplied by the sample provider, not from assay-based typing. A de-identified subject ID, COVID-19 status, age in years and sex were almost always included in the sample metadata. The investigation overall reported the following: The quantity of clinical and demographic metadata differed by source and by participant and was supplied without curation.

Whole blood was collected in K2EDTA tubes by collaborating institutions according to the institutions' own protocols. For TCRbeta analysis, collaborator samples were shipped as frozen whole blood, as isolated PBMCs, or as DNA extracted from either sample type. A note on this clone: Its antigen is not yet known. Per-base quality was not reported, and no clone a single base away is much larger than it.

TCRbeta CDR3 regions were amplified from genomic DNA using the immunoSEQ Assay, a bias-controlled multiplex PCR. Concerning the study's data processing: Nucleated cell counts per sample were estimated from amplification of reference gene primers within the assay. Sequence reads were collapsed and filtered to measure the absolute abundance of every unique TCRbeta CDR3 rearrangement. For each sample, productive Simpson clonality was calculated as the square root of Simpson's diversity index over productive rearrangements. In its TCRdb copy, this immuneACCESS table keeps in-frame sequences only and misses some clones. Where compared with another copy, unresolved V genes explain less than half of these, and the others have no known cause. For V, J and clone size, that table is used; D and trimming come from the DNA. The sample table contains 110,000 to 150,000 clones; only one count was recorded for 70% to 90% of them. The ten largest clonotypes hold around 1.9% of the sample.

The germline V gene encodes CDR1 SQVTM and CDR2 ANQGSEA. The CDR3 holds 12 amino acids from the cysteine to the phenylalanine. The CDR3 DNA has 36 bases and is translated from base 1. Clipping removes 6 bases from V and 1 base from J, with 0 as the unmatched junction base count. The sequenced sample was peripheral blood. The rearrangement joined TRBV29-1 to TRBJ1-5; TRBD1 lines up with 7 middle nucleotides. This receptor was taken from a man in his 70s with acute or convalescent COVID-19. The DNA sequence reads TGCAGCGTGGGACAGAGCAATCAGCCCCAGCATTTT. It encodes CSVGQSNQPQHF. This CDR3, with the reference TRBV29-1 and TRBJ1-5 proteins standing in past its ends, gives the full variable domain SAVISQKPSRDICQRGTSLTIQCQVDSQVTMMFWYRQQPGQSLTLIATANQGSEATYESGFVIDKFPISRPNLTFSTLTVSNMSPEDSSIYLCSVGQSNQPQHFGDGTRLSIL.